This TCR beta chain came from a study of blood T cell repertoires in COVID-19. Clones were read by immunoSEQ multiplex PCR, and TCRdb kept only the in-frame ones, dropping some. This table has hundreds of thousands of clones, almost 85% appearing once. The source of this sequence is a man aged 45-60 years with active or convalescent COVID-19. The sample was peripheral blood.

Here the CDR3 reads CASSSDRGRNEQFF. The CDR3 nucleotides read TGTGCCAGCAGCTCCGATAGGGGTCGGAATGAGCAGTTCTTC. The rearrangement uses TRBV7-2 and TRBJ2-1, with a tentative D call TRBD1 (5 bases). This CDR3 region has 14 residues. Germline CDR1 is SGHTA and CDR2 is FQGNSA. The V end was cut by 4 bases, the J end by 7 bases, with 14 bases between.